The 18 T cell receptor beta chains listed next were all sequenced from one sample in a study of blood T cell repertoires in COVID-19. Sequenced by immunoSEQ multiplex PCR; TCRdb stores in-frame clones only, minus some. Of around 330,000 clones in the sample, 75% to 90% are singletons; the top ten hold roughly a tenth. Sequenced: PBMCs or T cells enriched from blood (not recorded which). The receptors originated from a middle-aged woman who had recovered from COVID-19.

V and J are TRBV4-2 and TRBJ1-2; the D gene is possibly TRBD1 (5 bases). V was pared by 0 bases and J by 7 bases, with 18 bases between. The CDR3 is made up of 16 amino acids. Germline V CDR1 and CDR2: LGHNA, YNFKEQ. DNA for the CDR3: TGTGCCAGCAGCCAAGAAAAAGAAGGGGCGCGAGGTGGCTACACCTTC. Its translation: CASSQEKEGARGGYTF.

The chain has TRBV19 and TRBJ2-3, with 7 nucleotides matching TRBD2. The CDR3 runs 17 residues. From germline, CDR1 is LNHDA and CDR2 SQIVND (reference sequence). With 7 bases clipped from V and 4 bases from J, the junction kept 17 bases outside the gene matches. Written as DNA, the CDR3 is TGTGCCAGTACCGGTCGCGGAGGGGCGGGAGTGGCAGATACGCAGTATTTT. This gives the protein CASTGRGGAGVADTQYF.

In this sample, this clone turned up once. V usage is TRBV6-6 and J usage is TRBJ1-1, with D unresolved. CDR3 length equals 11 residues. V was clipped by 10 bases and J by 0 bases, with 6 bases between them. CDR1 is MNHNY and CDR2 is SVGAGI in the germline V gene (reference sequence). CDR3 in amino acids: CATELNTEAFF. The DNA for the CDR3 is TGTGCCACCGAGTTGAACACTGAAGCTTTCTTT.

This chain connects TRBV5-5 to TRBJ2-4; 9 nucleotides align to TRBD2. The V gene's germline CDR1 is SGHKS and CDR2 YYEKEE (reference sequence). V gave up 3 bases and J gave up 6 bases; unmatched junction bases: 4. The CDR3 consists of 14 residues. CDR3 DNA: TGTGCCAGCAGCTCCCCGCGGGAGGGAAACATTCAGTACTTC. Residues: CASSSPREGNIQYF.

CDR3 in amino acids: CASSPRETQYF. In nucleotides, the CDR3 is TGTGCCAGCAGCCCCCGGGAGACCCAGTACTTC. This rearrangement joins TRBV5-8 to TRBJ2-5; D not resolved. Trimming left V 4 bases short and J 5 bases short, with 6 bases between. Germline lookup yields CDR1 SGHTS and CDR2 YDEGEE. The CDR3 loop spans 11 amino acids. Full variable domain (outside the CDR3, taken from reference TRBV5-8 and TRBJ2-5): EAGVTQSPTHLIKTRGQQATLRCSPISGHTSVYWYQQALGLGLQFLLWYDEGEERNRGNFPPRFSGRQFPNYSSELNVNALELEDSALYLCASSPRETQYFGPGTRLLVL.

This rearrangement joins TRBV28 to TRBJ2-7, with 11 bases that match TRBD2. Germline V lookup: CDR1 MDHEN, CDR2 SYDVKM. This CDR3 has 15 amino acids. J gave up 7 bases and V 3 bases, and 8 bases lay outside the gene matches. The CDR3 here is CASSLTSGISREQYF. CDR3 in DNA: TGTGCCAGCAGTTTGACTAGCGGGATTTCTCGGGAGCAGTACTTC.

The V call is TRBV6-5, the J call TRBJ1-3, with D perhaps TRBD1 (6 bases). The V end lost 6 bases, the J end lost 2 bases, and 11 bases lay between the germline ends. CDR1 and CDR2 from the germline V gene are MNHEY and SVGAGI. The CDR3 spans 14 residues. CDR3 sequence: CASRKRQAGNTIYF. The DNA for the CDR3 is TGTGCCAGCAGAAAGCGACAGGCTGGAAACACCATATATTTT.

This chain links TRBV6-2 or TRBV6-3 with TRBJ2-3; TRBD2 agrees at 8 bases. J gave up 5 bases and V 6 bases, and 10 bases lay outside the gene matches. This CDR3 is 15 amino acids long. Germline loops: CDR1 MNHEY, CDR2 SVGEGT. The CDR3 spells CASSHRRGVGDTQYF. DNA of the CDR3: TGTGCCAGCAGCCATCGGCGGGGGGTAGGAGATACGCAGTATTTT.

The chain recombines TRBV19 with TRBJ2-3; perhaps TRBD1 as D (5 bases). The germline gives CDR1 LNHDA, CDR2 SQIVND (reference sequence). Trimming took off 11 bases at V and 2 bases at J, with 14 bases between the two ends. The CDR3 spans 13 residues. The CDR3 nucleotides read TGTGCCTCCGCAGGGCAGGCCACAGATACGCAGTATTTT. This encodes CASAGQATDTQYF.

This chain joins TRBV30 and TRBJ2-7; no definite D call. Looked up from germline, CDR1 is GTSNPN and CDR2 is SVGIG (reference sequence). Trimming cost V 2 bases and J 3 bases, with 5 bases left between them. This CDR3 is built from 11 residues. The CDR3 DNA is TGTGCCTGGAGTATCAGCTACGAGCAGTACTTC. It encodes CAWSISYEQYF.

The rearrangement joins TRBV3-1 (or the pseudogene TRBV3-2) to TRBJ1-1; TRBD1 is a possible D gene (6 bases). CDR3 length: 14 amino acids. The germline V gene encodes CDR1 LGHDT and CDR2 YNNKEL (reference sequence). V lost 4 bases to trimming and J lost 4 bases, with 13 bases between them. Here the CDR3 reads CASSRQTGSTEAFF. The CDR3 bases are TGTGCCAGCAGCCGCCAAACAGGGAGCACTGAAGCTTTCTTT.

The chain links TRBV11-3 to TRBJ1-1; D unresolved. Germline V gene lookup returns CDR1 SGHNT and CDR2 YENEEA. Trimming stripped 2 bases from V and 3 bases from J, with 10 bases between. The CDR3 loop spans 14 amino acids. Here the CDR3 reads CASSLLGGDTEAFF. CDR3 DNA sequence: TGTGCCAGCAGCTTACTAGGAGGCGACACTGAAGCTTTCTTT.

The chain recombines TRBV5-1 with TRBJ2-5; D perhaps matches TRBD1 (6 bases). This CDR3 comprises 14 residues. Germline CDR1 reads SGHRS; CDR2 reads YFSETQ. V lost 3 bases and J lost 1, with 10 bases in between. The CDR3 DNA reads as TGCGCCAGCAGCTCGGACAGCACCCAAGAGACCCAGTACTTC. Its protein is CASSSDSTQETQYF.

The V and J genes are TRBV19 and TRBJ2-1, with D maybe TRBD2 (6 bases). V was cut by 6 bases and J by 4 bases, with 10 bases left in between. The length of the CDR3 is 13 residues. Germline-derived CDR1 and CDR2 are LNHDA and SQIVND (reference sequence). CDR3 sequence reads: CASSGSGYNEQFF. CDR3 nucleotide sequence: TGTGCCAGTAGCGGGAGCGGATACAATGAGCAGTTCTTC.

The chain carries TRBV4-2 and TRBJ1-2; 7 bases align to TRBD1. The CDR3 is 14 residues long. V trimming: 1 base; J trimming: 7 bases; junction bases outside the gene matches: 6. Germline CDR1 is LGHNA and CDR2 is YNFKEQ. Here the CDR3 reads CASSQGSGQSGYTF. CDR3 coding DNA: TGTGCCAGCAGCCAAGGGTCGGGACAGTCTGGCTACACCTTC.

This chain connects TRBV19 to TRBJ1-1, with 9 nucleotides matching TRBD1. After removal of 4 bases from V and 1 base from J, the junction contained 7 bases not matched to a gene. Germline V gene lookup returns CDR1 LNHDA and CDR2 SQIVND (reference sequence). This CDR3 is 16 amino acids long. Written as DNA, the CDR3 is TGTGCCAGTAGTACGCCACAGGGGGCGGAGAACACTGAAGCTTTCTTT. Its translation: CASSTPQGAENTEAFF. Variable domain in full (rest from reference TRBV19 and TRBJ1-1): DGGITQSPKYLFRKEGQNVTLSCEQNLNHDAMYWYRQDPGQGLRLIYYSQIVNDFQKGDIAEGYSVSREKKESFPLTVTSAQKNPTAFYLCASSTPQGAENTEAFFGQGTRLTVV.

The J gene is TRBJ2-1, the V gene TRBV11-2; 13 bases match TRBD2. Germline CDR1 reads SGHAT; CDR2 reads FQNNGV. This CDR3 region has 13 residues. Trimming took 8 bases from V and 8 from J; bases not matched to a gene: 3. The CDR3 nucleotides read TGTGCCAGCGGACTAGCGGGAGCGTATGAGCAGTTCTTC. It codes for CASGLAGAYEQFF.

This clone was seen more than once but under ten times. The CDR3 reads CASSPQTDRGEQFF. The CDR3 DNA reads TGTGCCAGCAGCCCTCAAACGGACAGGGGTGAGCAGTTCTTC. The genes are TRBV9 and TRBJ2-1; 9 nucleotides agree with TRBD1. Germline V CDR1 and CDR2: SGDLS, YYNGEE. This CDR3 has 14 amino acids. V shed 4 bases and J 9 bases; nucleotides not matched to a gene: 8.